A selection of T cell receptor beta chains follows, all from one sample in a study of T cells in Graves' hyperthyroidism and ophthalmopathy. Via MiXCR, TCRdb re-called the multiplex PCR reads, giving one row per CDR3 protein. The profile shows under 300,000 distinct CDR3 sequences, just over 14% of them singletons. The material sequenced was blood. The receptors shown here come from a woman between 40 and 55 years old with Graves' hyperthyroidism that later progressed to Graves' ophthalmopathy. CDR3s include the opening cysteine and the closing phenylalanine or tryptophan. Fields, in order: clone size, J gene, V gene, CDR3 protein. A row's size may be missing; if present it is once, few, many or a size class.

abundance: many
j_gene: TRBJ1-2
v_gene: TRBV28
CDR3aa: CASSPQGAHYGYTF

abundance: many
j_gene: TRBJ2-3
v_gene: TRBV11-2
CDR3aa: CASSLYRGSDTQYF

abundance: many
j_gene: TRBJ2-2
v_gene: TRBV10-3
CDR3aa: CAIRRVSGGAGELFF

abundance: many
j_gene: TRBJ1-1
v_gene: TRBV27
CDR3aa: CASNFRQGPNTEAFF

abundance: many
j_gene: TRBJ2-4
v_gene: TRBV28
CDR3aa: CASTPQDRDIQYF

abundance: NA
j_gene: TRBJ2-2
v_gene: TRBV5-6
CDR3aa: CASSAMGAGVFAGELFF

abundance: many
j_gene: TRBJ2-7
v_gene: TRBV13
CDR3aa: CASSPDKTGTSGSRWYEQYF

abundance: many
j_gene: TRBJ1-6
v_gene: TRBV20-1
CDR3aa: CSARDAGVDSPLHF

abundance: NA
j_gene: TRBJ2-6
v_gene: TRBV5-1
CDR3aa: CASSQGTGSGANVLTF

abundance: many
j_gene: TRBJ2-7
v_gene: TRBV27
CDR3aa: CASSLRGPGHYEQYF

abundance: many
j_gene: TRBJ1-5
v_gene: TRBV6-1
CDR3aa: CASSDPRGRGKPQHF

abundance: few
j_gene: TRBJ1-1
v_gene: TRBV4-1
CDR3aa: CASSHPRTLTHPNTEAFF

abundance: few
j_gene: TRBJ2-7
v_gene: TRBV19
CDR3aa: CASSITGGEQYF

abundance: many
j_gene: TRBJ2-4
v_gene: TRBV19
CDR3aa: CASSIRLENIQYF

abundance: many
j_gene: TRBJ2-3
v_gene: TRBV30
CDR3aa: CAWSANTDTQYF

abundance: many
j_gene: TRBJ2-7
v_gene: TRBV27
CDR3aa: CASSRNRERPSSYEQYF

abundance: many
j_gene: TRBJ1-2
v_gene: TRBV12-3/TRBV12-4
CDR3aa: CASSFGKRGRYGYTF

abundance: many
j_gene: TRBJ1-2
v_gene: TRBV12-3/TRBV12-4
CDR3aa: CASSSQPTGNANYGYTF

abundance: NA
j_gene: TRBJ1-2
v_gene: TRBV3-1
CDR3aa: CASSHRGTGYYGYTF